This T cell receptor (beta chain) was sequenced in a study of T cells after posttransplantation cyclophosphamide. The naive gate required viable CD3+CD4+ or CD3+CD8+ cells with CCR7+CD45RA+CD45RO-CD95-CD27+CD28+ phenotype. Study results and caveats: TRB clonality was highly associated with recipient CMV seropositivity and reactivation. Tissue-infiltrating T cells from skin or gut overlapped little with blood T cells. Later blood repertoires were often dominated by clones from the donor CD8+ memory compartment.

Trimming took off 1 base at V and 0 bases at J, with 10 bases between the two ends. CDR1 LGHNA and CDR2 YSLEER come from the germline V gene. There are 16 residues in the CDR3. With respect to this clone: The antigen remains unidentified.

Assay used: immunoSEQ multiplex PCR; TCRdb lists only in-frame clones, some missing. Found here are about 21,000 clones, 95% to 99% of them singletons; the top ten hold about 0.14%. The sample was naive CD8+ T cells sorted from PBMCs. This clonotype was obtained from a man in his forties or fifties in good health, CMV-negative, and a related stem cell transplant donor. The gene calls are TRBV4-3 and TRBJ1-3, with D perhaps TRBD1 (5 bases). CDR3 sequence: CASSQAWGGSGNTIYF. CDR3 DNA: TGCGCCAGCAGCCAAGCGTGGGGGGGCTCTGGAAACACCATATATTTT.